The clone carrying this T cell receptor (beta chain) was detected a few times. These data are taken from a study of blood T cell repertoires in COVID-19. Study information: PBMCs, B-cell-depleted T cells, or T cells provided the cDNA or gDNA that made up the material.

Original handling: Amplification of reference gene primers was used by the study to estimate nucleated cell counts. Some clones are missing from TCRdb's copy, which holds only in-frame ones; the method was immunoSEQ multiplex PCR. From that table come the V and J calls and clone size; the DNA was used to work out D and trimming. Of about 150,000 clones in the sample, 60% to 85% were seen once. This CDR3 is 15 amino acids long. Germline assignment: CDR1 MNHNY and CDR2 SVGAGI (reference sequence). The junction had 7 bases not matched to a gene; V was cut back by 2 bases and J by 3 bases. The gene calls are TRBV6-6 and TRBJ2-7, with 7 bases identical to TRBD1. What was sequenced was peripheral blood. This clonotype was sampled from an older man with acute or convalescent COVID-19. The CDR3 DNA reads TGTGCCAGCAGTTACCCGGCAGGGGGAATCTACGAGCAGTACTTC. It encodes CASSYPAGGIYEQYF.